The clone carrying this T cell receptor beta chain has at least ten counts. Its specificity is not known. The CDR3 end falls 3 residues outside the read, so it is completed with the germline J gene. Using immunoSEQ multiplex PCR, the repertoire was profiled, and TCRdb retains in-frame clones only, with some absent. This sample includes about 28,000 clones with no singletons; its ten biggest clones take up about 13%. The CDR3 runs to 15 residues. V was pared by 4 bases and J by 3 bases, with 16 bases between. Germline values: CDR1 SGHTA, CDR2 FQGNSA. This sample is drawn from a study of T cell clonality in common variable immunodeficiency. Study-wide results and caveats: CVID subjects shared fewer TCRbeta clones than healthy controls did.

The sequenced sample consisted of peripheral blood mononuclear cells. This clonotype was obtained from a person aged 18-70 years in good health. V is TRBV7-2 and J is TRBJ2-7; the D gene could be TRBD1 or TRBD2 (5 bases each). The CDR3 sequence: CASSWTGQGDYEQYF. The CDR3 DNA, read in part, is TGTGCCAGCAGCTGGACCGGGCAGGGAGACTACGAG.